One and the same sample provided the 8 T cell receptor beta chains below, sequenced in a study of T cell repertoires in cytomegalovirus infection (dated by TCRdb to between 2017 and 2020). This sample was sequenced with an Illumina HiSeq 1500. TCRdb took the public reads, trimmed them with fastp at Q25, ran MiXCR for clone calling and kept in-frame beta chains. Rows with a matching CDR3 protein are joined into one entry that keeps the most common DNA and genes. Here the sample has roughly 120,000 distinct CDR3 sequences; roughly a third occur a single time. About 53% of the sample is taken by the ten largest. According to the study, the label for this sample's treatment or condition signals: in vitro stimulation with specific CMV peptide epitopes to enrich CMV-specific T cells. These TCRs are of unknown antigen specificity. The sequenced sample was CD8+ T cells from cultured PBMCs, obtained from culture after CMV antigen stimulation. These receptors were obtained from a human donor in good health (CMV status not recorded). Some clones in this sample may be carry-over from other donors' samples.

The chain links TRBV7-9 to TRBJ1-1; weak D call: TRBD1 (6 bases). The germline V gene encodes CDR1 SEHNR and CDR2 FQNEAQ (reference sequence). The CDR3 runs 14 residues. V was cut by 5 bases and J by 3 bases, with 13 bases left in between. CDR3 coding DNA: TGTGCCAGCAGCCTACCGGGGGCGGACACTGAAGCTTTCTTT. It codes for CASSLPGADTEAFF.

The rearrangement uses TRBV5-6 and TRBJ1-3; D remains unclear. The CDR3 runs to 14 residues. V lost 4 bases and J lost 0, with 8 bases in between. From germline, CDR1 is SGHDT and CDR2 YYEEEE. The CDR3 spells CASSLSYSGNTIYF. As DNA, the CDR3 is TGTGCCAGCAGCCTCAGTTACTCTGGAAACACCATATATTTT.

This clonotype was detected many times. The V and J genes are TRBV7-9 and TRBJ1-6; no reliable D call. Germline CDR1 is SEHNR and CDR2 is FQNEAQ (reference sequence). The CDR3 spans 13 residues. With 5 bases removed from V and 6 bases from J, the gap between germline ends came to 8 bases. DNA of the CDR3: TGTGCCAGCAGCCTAGAGGGTAATTCACCCCTCCACTTT. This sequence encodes CASSLEGNSPLHF.

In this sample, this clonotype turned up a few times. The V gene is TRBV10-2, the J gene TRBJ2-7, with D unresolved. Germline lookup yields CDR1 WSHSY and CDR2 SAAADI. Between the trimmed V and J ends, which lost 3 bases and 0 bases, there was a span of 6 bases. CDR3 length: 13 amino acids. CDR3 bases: TGCGCCAGCAGTGAAAGGGCCTCCTACGAGCAGTACTTC. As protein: CASSERASYEQYF.

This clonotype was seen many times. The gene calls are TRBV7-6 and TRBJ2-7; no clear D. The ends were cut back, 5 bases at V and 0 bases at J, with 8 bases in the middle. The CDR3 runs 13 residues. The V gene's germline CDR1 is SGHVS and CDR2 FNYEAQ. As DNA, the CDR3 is TGTGCCAGCAGCCCTACAGCCTCCTACGAGCAGTACTTC. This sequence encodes CASSPTASYEQYF.

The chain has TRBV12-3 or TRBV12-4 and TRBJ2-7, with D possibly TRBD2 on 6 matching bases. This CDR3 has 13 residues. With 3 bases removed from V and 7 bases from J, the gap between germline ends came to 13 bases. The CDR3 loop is CASSFESGGEQYF. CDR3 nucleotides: TGTGCCAGCAGTTTTGAATCCGGGGGAGAGCAGTACTTC.

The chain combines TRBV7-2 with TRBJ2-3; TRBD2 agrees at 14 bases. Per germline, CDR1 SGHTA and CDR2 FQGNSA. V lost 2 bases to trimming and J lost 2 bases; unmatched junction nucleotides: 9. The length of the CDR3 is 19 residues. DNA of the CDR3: TGTGCCAGCAGCTTATATTGGACTAGCGGGGGGAGCCCCACAGATACGCAGTATTTT. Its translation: CASSLYWTSGGSPTDTQYF.

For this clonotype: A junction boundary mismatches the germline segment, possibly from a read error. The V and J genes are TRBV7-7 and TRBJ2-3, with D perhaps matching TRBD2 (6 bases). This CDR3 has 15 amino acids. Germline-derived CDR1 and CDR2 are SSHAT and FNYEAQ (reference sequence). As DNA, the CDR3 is TGTGCTAGCAGCTCGGACGGGGGAGGCACAGATACGCAGTATTTT. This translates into CASSSDGGGTDTQYF.